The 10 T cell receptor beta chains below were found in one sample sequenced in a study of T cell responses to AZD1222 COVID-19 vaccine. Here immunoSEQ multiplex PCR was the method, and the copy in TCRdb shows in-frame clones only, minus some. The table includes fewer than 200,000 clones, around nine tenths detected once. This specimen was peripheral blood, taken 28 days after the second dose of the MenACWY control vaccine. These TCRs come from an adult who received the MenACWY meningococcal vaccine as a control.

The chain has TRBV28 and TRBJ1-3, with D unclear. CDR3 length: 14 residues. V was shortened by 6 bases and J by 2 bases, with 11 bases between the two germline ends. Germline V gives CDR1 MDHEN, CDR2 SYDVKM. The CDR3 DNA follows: TGTGCCAGCAGCTCTCCTCCCCCTGGAAACACCATATATTTT. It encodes CASSSPPPGNTIYF.

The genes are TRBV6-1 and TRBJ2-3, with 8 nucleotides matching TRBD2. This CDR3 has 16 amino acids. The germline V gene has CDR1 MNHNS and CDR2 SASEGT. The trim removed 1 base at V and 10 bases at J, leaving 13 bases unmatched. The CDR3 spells CASSEGSGGAFGAQYF. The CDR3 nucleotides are TGTGCCAGCAGTGAAGGGTCGGGAGGGGCTTTTGGTGCGCAGTATTTT.

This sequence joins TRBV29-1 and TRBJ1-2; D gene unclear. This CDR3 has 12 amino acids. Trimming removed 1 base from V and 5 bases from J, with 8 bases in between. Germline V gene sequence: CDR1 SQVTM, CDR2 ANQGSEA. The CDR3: CSVEGIRYGYTF. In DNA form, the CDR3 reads TGCAGCGTTGAAGGGATCCGATATGGCTACACCTTC.

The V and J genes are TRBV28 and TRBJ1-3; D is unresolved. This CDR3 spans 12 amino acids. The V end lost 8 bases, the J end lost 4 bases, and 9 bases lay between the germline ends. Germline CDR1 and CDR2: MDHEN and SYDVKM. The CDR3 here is CASEERGNTIYF. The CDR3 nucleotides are TGTGCCAGCGAAGAGAGAGGAAACACCATATATTTT. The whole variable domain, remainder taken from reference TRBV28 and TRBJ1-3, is DVKVTQSSRYLVKRTGEKVFLECVQDMDHENMFWYRQDPGLGLRLIYFSYDVKMKEKGDIPEGYSVSREKKERFSLILESASTNQTSMYLCASEERGNTIYFGEGSWLTVV.

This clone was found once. The CDR3 DNA reads as TGTGCCAGCAGCTTGGCCGGGGGGCCAGTTGATCAGCCCCAGCATTTT. It codes for CASSLAGGPVDQPQHF. The V and J genes are TRBV5-5 and TRBJ1-5; the D gene is possibly TRBD1 (6 bases). The CDR3 length is 16 residues. Trimming pared 0 bases from V and 5 bases from J, leaving 15 bases between. Germline V gene lookup returns CDR1 SGHKS and CDR2 YYEKEE (reference sequence).

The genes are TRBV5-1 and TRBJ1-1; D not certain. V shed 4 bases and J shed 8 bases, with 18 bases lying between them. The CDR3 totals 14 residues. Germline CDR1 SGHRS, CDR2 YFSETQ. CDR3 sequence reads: CASSPVREPPEAFF. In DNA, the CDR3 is TGCGCCAGCAGCCCGGTAAGGGAGCCCCCCGAAGCTTTCTTT.

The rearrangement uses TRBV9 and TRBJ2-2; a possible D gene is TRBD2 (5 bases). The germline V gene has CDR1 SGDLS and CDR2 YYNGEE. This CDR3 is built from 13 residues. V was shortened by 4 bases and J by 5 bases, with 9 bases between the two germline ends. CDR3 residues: CASSTRGTGELFF. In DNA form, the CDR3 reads TGTGCCAGCAGCACCCGGGGTACCGGGGAGCTGTTTTTT.

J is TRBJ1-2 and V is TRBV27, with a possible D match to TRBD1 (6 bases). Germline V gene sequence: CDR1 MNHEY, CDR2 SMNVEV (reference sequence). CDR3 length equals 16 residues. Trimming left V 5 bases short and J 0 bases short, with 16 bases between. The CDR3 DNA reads TGTGCCAGCAGTATACTATCCGGGACATCTAACTATGGCTACACCTTC. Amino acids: CASSILSGTSNYGYTF.

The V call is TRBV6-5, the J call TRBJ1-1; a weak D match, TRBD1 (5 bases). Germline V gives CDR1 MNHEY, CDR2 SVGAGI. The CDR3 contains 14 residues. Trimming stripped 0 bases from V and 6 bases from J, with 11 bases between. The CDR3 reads CASSYSGTGAEAFF. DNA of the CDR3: TGTGCCAGCAGTTACTCCGGCACAGGTGCTGAAGCTTTCTTT.

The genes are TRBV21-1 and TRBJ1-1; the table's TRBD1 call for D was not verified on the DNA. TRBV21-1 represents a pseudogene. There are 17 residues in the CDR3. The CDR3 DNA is TGTGCCAGCAGCACTACCGGACAGGGGGGAACCGGCACTGAAGCTTTCTTT. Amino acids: CASSTTGQGGTGTEAFF.